Detailed here is one T cell receptor (beta chain). The data belong to a study of cytomegalovirus exposure and HLA in healthy donors. Repertoires were generated with immunoSEQ multiplex PCR, while TCRdb's copy carries only in-frame clones and drops some. The sample consists of 250,000 to 400,000 clones, roughly 87% of them appearing once. Sequences were obtained from PBMCs. The sequence was obtained from a man aged 25-45 years in good health and CMV-seronegative.

In DNA, the CDR3 is TGCGCCAGCAGCTTGGTCCAGGACTATGGCTACACCTTC. This translates into CASSLVQDYGYTF. The chain has TRBV5-1 and TRBJ1-2, with D unresolved. CDR3 length: 13 amino acids. Germline V CDR1 and CDR2: SGHRS, YFSETQ. V dropped 0 bases and J dropped 3 bases, with 6 bases sitting between them. Together with reference TRBV5-1 and TRBJ1-2, the CDR3 gives the full variable domain: KAGVTQTPRYLIKTRGQQVTLSCSPISGHRSVSWYQQTPGQGLQFLFEYFSETQRNKGNFPGRFSGRQFSNSRSEMNVSTLELGDSALYLCASSLVQDYGYTFGSGTRLTVV.